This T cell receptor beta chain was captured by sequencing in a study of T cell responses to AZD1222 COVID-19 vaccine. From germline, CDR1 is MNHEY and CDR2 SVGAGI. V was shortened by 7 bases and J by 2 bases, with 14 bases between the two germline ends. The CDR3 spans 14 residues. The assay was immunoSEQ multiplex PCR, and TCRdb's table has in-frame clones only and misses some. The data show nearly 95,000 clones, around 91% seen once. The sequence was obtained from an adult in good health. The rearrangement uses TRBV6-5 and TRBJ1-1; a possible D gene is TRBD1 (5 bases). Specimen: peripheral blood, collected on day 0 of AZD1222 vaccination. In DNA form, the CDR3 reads TGTGCCAGCACATCAGGGCGAGGTAACACTGAAGCTTTCTTT. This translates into CASTSGRGNTEAFF.